This T cell receptor beta chain derives from a study of CD8 T cells in ankylosing spondylitis. This clonotype showed up many times. The antigen remains undetermined. General study points: Reported data indicate significant enrichment of disease-linked clones within matched ankylosing spondylitis synovial fluid. Ankylosing spondylitis blood appeared to be characterized by a TCR beta motif of 7 to 9 highly homologous variants.

Preparation of TCR beta libraries was done by quantitative 5'-RACE with molecular barcodes. Each CDR3 protein gets one entry after TCRdb re-called the 5' RACE reads with MiXCR. The sample lists tens of thousands of distinct CDR3 sequences, 6.5% to 8% occurring once. The sample taken for sequencing was blood, either unsorted or a sorted T cell fraction (not recorded which). This sequence originates from a female donor with ankylosing spondylitis or in good health (not recorded which).

CDR3 region: CASSVGPQGTGGGYTF. The CDR3 nucleotides are TGTGCCAGCAGCGTAGGCCCCCAGGGGACCGGCGGGGGCTACACCTTC. This sequence joins TRBV9 and TRBJ1-2, with a tentative D call TRBD1 (6 bases). The CDR3 is made up of 16 amino acids. The V end was cut by 0 bases, the J end by 8 bases, with 20 bases between. Per the germline V gene, CDR1 is SGDLS and CDR2 is YYNGEE.